This TCR beta chain is drawn from a study of shared clonotypes between healthy human individuals. About the study: Three plates were used per donor for CD4 naive, three for CD4 memory, two for CD8 naive and one for CD8 memory.

As concerns this clone: The sample has other DNA sequences that encode this CDR3 too.

This table comes from immunoSEQ multiplex PCR, and its TCRdb copy is limited to in-frame clones, with some not included. The sample has about 2 million clones, 95% seen once. The CDR3 sequence is 15 residues long. In germline, CDR1 is SGHRS, CDR2 YFSETQ. With 0 bases removed from V and 0 bases from J, the gap between germline ends came to 7 bases. Donors, healthy HIV-negative adults, lacked recent acute infections or vaccinations. The chain couples TRBV5-1 to TRBJ2-1; D uncertain. The sequencing sample was made of naive CD4+ T cells sorted from blood. Subset in this sample: CD45RA+ positively selected. This clonotype was sampled from a man aged 18 to 35 in good health. CDR3 sequence (DNA): TGCGCCAGCAGCTTGGCGGTTAGCTCCTACAATGAGCAGTTCTTC. The encoded protein is CASSLAVSSYNEQFF.